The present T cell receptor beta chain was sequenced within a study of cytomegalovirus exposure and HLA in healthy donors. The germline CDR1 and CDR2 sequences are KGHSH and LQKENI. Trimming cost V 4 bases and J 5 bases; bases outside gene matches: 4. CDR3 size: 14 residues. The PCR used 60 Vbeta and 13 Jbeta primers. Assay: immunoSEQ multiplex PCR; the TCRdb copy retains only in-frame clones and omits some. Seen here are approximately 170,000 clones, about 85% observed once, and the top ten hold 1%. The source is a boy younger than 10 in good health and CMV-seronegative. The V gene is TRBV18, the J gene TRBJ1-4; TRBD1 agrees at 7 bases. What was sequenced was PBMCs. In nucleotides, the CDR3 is TGTGCCAGCTCACAACAGGGGTTGAATGAAAAACTGTTTTTT. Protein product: CASSQQGLNEKLFF.